The 22 T cell receptor beta chains listed next were all sequenced from one sample in a study of blood T cell repertoires in COVID-19. The repertoire was sequenced with immunoSEQ multiplex PCR; TCRdb's copy has only in-frame clones and lacks some. The data hold about 250,000 clones, with 88% observed a single time. The sample taken for sequencing was peripheral blood. These receptors were obtained from a woman in her 30s with COVID-19, enrolled during active disease.

The chain has TRBV5-1 and TRBJ1-1; D unresolved. Trimming removed 5 bases at V and 4 bases at J, with 12 bases between. Germline values: CDR1 SGHRS, CDR2 YFSETQ. CDR3 size: 13 residues. CDR3: CASSFEVPTEAFF. CDR3 DNA: TGCGCCAGCAGTTTTGAGGTCCCCACTGAAGCTTTCTTT.

The gene calls are TRBV28 and TRBJ1-5; 7 bases line up with TRBD1. The length of the CDR3 is 17 residues. Trimming at V came to 4 bases and at J to 5 bases, leaving 14 bases not matched to a gene. Germline V CDR1 and CDR2: MDHEN, SYDVKM. CDR3 protein: CASSSSPWDSTYQPQHF. The CDR3 DNA sequence: TGTGCCAGCAGTTCCTCCCCCTGGGACAGCACTTATCAGCCCCAGCATTTT.

V usage is TRBV4-3 and J usage is TRBJ2-7; the D gene is possibly TRBD2 (6 bases). Deletions cut 0 bases from V and 7 bases from J, with 16 bases between. Germline V CDR1 and CDR2: LGHNA, YSLEER. The CDR3 has 15 amino acids. The CDR3 bases are TGCGCCAGCAGCCAAGATACTAGCCGCTCTGTGGAGCAGTACGTC. This translates into CASSQDTSRSVEQYV.

J is TRBJ1-5 and V is TRBV4-3; D possibly corresponds to TRBD1 (6 bases). Germline CDR1 and CDR2: LGHNA and YSLEER. Trimming cost V 1 base and J 2 bases, with 15 bases left between them. This CDR3 is 17 amino acids long. CDR3: CASSQGGGGLGNQPQHF. CDR3 bases: TGCGCCAGCAGCCAAGGGGGCGGGGGGCTCGGCAATCAGCCCCAGCATTTT.

The rearrangement uses TRBV4-2 and TRBJ2-7; 11 bases are a match to TRBD1. CDR1 is LGHNA, CDR2 YNFKEQ, per germline. This CDR3 spans 18 amino acids. V shed 0 bases, J shed 3 bases, and the junction held 10 bases outside the gene matches. The CDR3 DNA is TGTGCCAGCAGCCAAGAAGCTCCCGGGACAGGGGGGGACTACGAGCAGTACTTC. Encoded protein: CASSQEAPGTGGDYEQYF.

J is TRBJ1-1 and V is TRBV29-1, with D perhaps TRBD1 (6 bases). Germline-derived CDR1 and CDR2 are SQVTM and ANQGSEA. The length of the CDR3 is 13 residues. The germline V and J ends were trimmed by 7 bases and 2 bases, with 14 bases remaining between them. The CDR3 loop reads CSANGQTNTEAFF. CDR3 bases: TGCAGCGCCAACGGACAGACCAACACTGAAGCTTTCTTT.

The chain carries TRBV6-5 and TRBJ1-2; tentatively, D is TRBD1 (6 bases). V lost 0 bases to trimming and J lost 5 bases, with 10 bases between them. Germline V gives CDR1 MNHEY, CDR2 SVGAGI. This CDR3 has 14 amino acids. Written as DNA, the CDR3 is TGTGCCAGCAGTTACTCGGGGACATCTTATGGCTACACCTTC. It specifies CASSYSGTSYGYTF.

V usage is TRBV2 and J usage is TRBJ2-1, with TRBD1 matching 7 bases. Germline V gene sequence: CDR1 SNHLY, CDR2 FYNNEI. The CDR3 is 15 residues long. V lost 3 bases and J lost 7; bases outside the gene matches: 9. CDR3 residues: CASSEGRGQGNEQFF. The DNA of the CDR3 is TGTGCCAGCAGTGAGGGAAGGGGGCAGGGGAATGAGCAGTTCTTC.

The CDR3 bases are TGTGCCAGCAGCCCCGGGACTACCGCCTACGAGCAGTACTTC. As protein: CASSPGTTAYEQYF. The genes are TRBV9 and TRBJ2-7; TRBD2 matches at 7 bases. This CDR3 comprises 14 residues. Germline V gene sequence: CDR1 SGDLS, CDR2 YYNGEE. J lost 2 bases, V lost 4 bases, and 6 bases had no gene match.

The rearrangement joins TRBV12-3 or TRBV12-4 to TRBJ1-6, with D unresolved. The length of the CDR3 is 12 residues. Trimming stripped 3 bases from V and 10 bases from J, with 7 bases between. CDR3 nucleotides: TGTGCCAGCAGTTTCGACATCTCACCCCTCCACTTT. This codes for CASSFDISPLHF.

The sample holds one count of this clone. The J gene is TRBJ1-2, the V gene TRBV27, with D perhaps matching TRBD1 (6 bases). Germline-derived CDR1 and CDR2 are MNHEY and SMNVEV (reference sequence). This CDR3 has 13 residues. The V gene lost 1 base and the J gene lost 6 bases, with 9 bases spanning the gap. The CDR3 nucleotides are TGTGCCAGCAGTTTATTCTCAGGGGATGGCTACACCTTC. Translating gives CASSLFSGDGYTF.

The CDR3 nucleotides read TGTGCCAGCAGTGATATGCGGGGGGTAGCGGGTCCGTACAATGAGCAGTTCTTC. This translates into CASSDMRGVAGPYNEQFF. This chain joins TRBV25-1 and TRBJ2-1; TRBD2 aligns across 8 bases. V trimming: 3 bases; J trimming: 4 bases; junction bases outside the gene matches: 14. This CDR3 is 18 amino acids long. Germline CDR1 MGHDK, CDR2 SYGVNS.

This clone was observed a single time. This chain connects TRBV10-3 to TRBJ1-5; possible D gene TRBD1, 6 bases. The V end was cut by 4 bases, the J end by 4 bases, with 14 bases between. The germline V gene has CDR1 ENHRY and CDR2 SYGVKD. The CDR3 extends over 15 amino acids. In DNA, the CDR3 is TGTGCCATCAGTGTTGGCAGGGGAAGGAATCAGCCCCAGCATTTT. Its translation is CAISVGRGRNQPQHF.

The rearrangement uses TRBV19 and TRBJ1-2; weak D call: TRBD1 (5 bases). This CDR3 has 14 residues. Trimming removed 5 bases at V and 4 bases at J, with 14 bases between. Germline lookup yields CDR1 LNHDA and CDR2 SQIVND (reference sequence). CDR3 region: CASSPRRASYGYTF. The CDR3 DNA reads as TGTGCCAGTAGTCCCCGCAGGGCCTCCTATGGCTACACCTTC. Drawing the rest from reference TRBV19 and TRBJ1-2, the complete variable domain is DGGITQSPKYLFRKEGQNVTLSCEQNLNHDAMYWYRQDPGQGLRLIYYSQIVNDFQKGDIAEGYSVSREKKESFPLTVTSAQKNPTAFYLCASSPRRASYGYTFGSGTRLTVV.

J is TRBJ1-1 and V is TRBV19, with 7 bases matching TRBD1. Germline-derived CDR1 and CDR2 are LNHDA and SQIVND (reference sequence). The V gene end was trimmed by 2 bases and the J gene end by 2 bases; junction bases not matched to a gene: 2. The CDR3 extends over 14 amino acids. CDR3 loop: CASSIRTGNTEAFF. Here the CDR3 DNA reads TGTGCCAGTAGTATAAGGACAGGAAACACTGAAGCTTTCTTT. Complete variable domain (other parts from reference TRBV19 and TRBJ1-1): DGGITQSPKYLFRKEGQNVTLSCEQNLNHDAMYWYRQDPGQGLRLIYYSQIVNDFQKGDIAEGYSVSREKKESFPLTVTSAQKNPTAFYLCASSIRTGNTEAFFGQGTRLTVV.

This chain joins TRBV18 and TRBJ1-1; TRBD1 aligns across 7 bases. The CDR3 contains 13 residues. Germline loops: CDR1 KGHSH, CDR2 LQKENI. The V segment lost 0 bases and the J segment 5 bases; nucleotides outside the gene matches: 0. DNA for the CDR3: TGTGCCAGCTCACCACCGGGACAGACTGAAGCTTTCTTT. Its translation is CASSPPGQTEAFF.

The chain carries TRBV11-3 and TRBJ2-4; 8 bases are shared with TRBD2. CDR3 length equals 15 residues. V gave up 7 bases and J gave up 3 bases; unmatched junction bases: 8. Germline lookup yields CDR1 SGHNT and CDR2 YENEEA. CDR3 sequence reads: CASIPGGGSKNIQYF. The DNA for the CDR3 is TGTGCCAGCATCCCCGGGGGGGGTAGCAAAAACATTCAGTACTTC.

This clone has a single count. The chain uses TRBV11-3 and TRBJ1-1, with D possibly TRBD1 on 5 matching bases. V lost 0 bases and J 3 bases, leaving 20 bases between the germline ends. The CDR3 consists of 18 residues. Looked up from germline, CDR1 is SGHNT and CDR2 is YENEEA. CDR3 protein: CASSLDRAGEWGYTEAFF. For the CDR3, the DNA is TGTGCCAGCAGCTTAGATCGGGCGGGGGAGTGGGGTTACACTGAAGCTTTCTTT.

This chain uses TRBV13 with TRBJ2-4; 10 bases are a match to TRBD2. Unmatched junction bases numbered 4, after V lost 4 bases and J lost 4 bases. There are 15 residues in the CDR3. CDR1 and CDR2 from the germline V gene are PRHDT and FYEKMQ (reference sequence). The CDR3 region is CASSSVAGGKNIQYF. The CDR3 nucleotides read TGTGCCAGCAGCTCCGTAGCGGGGGGAAAAAACATTCAGTACTTC. Filled out from reference TRBV13 and TRBJ2-4, the complete variable domain reads AAGVIQSPRHLIKEKRETATLKCYPIPRHDTVYWYQQGPGQDPQFLISFYEKMQSDKGSIPDRFSAQQFSDYHSELNMSSLELGDSALYFCASSSVAGGKNIQYFGAGTRLSVL.

This chain joins TRBV19 and TRBJ2-7, with TRBD1 matching over 7 bases. Germline lookup yields CDR1 LNHDA and CDR2 SQIVND (reference sequence). The CDR3 consists of 15 residues. V was pared by 4 bases and J by 1 base, with 7 bases of the junction left unmatched. The CDR3 reads CASSRNPTGSYEQYF. The CDR3 region has the DNA TGTGCCAGTAGTAGAAACCCGACAGGGTCCTACGAGCAGTACTTC.

This chain joins TRBV28 and TRBJ1-2; 7 nucleotides match TRBD1. Losses at the gene ends were 6 bases for V and 4 bases for J; bases not matched to a gene: 8. In germline, CDR1 is MDHEN, CDR2 SYDVKM. The CDR3 spans 14 residues. For the CDR3, the DNA is TGTGCCAGCAGAAAAACGGGACAGAGCTATGGCTACACCTTC. Amino acid sequence: CASRKTGQSYGYTF.

V usage is TRBV30 and J usage is TRBJ2-3; D is undetermined. Trimming took 3 bases from V and 0 from J, leaving 13 bases between them. The CDR3 loop spans 15 amino acids. Looked up from germline, CDR1 is GTSNPN and CDR2 is SVGIG (reference sequence). The CDR3: CAWRLVIRSTDTQYF. The CDR3, as DNA: TGTGCCTGGAGGCTAGTCATTCGGAGCACAGATACGCAGTATTTT.